A selection of T cell receptor beta chains follows, all from one sample in a study of regulatory T cells in long-lasting Graves disease. TCRdb processed the multiplex PCR reads anew with MiXCR; each CDR3 protein has one entry. This table has hundreds of thousands of distinct CDR3 sequences, over 15% appearing once. This sample also belongs to another study, concerning T cells in Graves' hyperthyroidism and ophthalmopathy.

The sequencing here drew on peripheral blood mononuclear cells (PBMCs), taken at new diagnosis, from a patient treated with antithyroid drugs. Source of these receptors: a man in his forties with Graves disease. Each CDR3 is given with its conserved first and last residue. The order of the fields is J gene, D gene, clone size, V gene, CDR3 protein, CDR3 DNA. A D gene is named only where the DNA matches it firmly. Expanded clones get a size class; other rows say once, few or many, or leave the size out.

J: TRBJ2-2; D: .; size: few; V: TRBV7-9; CDR3: CASSLSRGNTGELFF; DNA: TGTGCCAGCAGCTTATCCAGGGGAAACACCGGGGAGCTGTTTTTT
J: TRBJ2-1; D: TRBD1; size: many; V: TRBV24-1; CDR3: CATSEPGQGWYNEQFF; DNA: TGTGCCACCAGTGAACCTGGACAGGGGTGGTACAATGAGCAGTTCTTC
J: TRBJ2-1; D: TRBD1; size: few; V: TRBV7-9; CDR3: CASSFTGDYEQFF; DNA: TGTGCCAGCAGCTTCACAGGGGATTATGAGCAGTTCTTC
J: TRBJ2-1; D: TRBD1; size: many; V: TRBV24-1; CDR3: CATSGQGAKNEQFF; DNA: TGTGCCACCAGTGGACAGGGGGCTAAGAATGAGCAGTTCTTC
J: TRBJ2-5; D: .; size: .; V: TRBV6-1; CDR3: CASSKDRTETQYF; DNA: TGTGCCAGCAGCAAGGACAGAACGGAGACCCAGTACTTC
J: TRBJ1-1; D: TRBD1; size: many; V: TRBV7-3; CDR3: CASSFLGGANTEAFF; DNA: TGTGCCAGCAGCTTTTTAGGGGGCGCGAACACTGAAGCTTTCTTT
J: TRBJ2-7; D: TRBD2; size: many; V: TRBV20-1; CDR3: CSGGGGSYEQYF; DNA: TGCAGTGGTGGCGGGGGTTCCTACGAGCAGTACTTC
J: TRBJ2-7; D: TRBD1; size: .; V: TRBV20-1; CDR3: CSARLQGNEQYF; DNA: TGCAGTGCTAGATTACAGGGGAACGAGCAGTACTTC
J: TRBJ1-5; D: .; size: many; V: TRBV6-2/TRBV6-3; CDR3: CASSYSSRQNQPQHF; DNA: TGTGCCAGCAGTTACTCGAGCCGGCAGAATCAGCCCCAGCATTTT
J: TRBJ2-7; D: TRBD1; size: many; V: TRBV2; CDR3: CASMGQGAHEQYF; DNA: TGTGCCAGCATGGGACAGGGGGCCCACGAGCAGTACTTC
J: TRBJ2-7; D: TRBD1; size: .; V: TRBV10-3; CDR3: CAIGPRGLNYEQYF; DNA: TGTGCCATCGGTCCCAGGGGGCTGAACTACGAGCAGTACTTC
J: TRBJ1-1; D: .; size: many; V: TRBV30; CDR3: CAWSSGGYTEAFF; DNA: TGTGCCTGGAGTTCTGGGGGATACACTGAAGCTTTCTTT
J: TRBJ1-2; D: TRBD1; size: many; V: TRBV5-1; CDR3: CASSLGDRAYGYTF; DNA: TGTGCCAGCAGTTTAGGGGACAGGGCTTATGGCTACACCTTC
J: TRBJ2-3; D: .; size: many; V: TRBV18; CDR3: CASSSGTADTQYF; DNA: TGTGCCAGCTCATCGGGGACGGCAGATACGCAGTATTTT
J: TRBJ2-7; D: .; size: .; V: TRBV3-1; CDR3: CASSQGSLLSSYEQYF; DNA: TGTGCCAGCAGCCAAGGGTCGTTACTATCCTCCTACGAGCAGTACTTC
J: TRBJ2-1; D: TRBD1; size: few; V: TRBV5-1; CDR3: CASSRGTGKNEQFF; DNA: TGCGCCAGCAGCAGGGGGACAGGGAAGAATGAGCAGTTCTTC
J: TRBJ1-1; D: .; size: many; V: TRBV2; CDR3: CASSYQGVTEAFF; DNA: TGTGCCAGCAGTTACCAGGGCGTCACTGAAGCTTTCTTT